This TCR beta chain was captured in a study of cytomegalovirus exposure and HLA in healthy donors. For the study at large: Samples from HLA-typed donors yielded 65 million to 90 million unique TCRs in an early data release.

This clone appeared a few times. Its antigen is as yet unknown. In the PCR, 60 Vbeta and 13 Jbeta primers were used. TCRdb keeps only in-frame clones here, not all; method: immunoSEQ multiplex PCR. The profile shows approximately 140,000 clones, 60% to 70% of them singletons. Study-wide points: The presence/absence work took it that sequencing depth was about the same across donors. In a later analysis, specific HLA alleles were associated with approximately 17,000 TCR beta sequences at a 0.05 false discovery rate.

Trimming removed 8 bases from V and 3 bases from J; junction bases left unmatched: 4. This CDR3 comprises 12 residues. In germline, CDR1 is MDHEN, CDR2 SYDVKM. The sequence derives from a woman aged 55-70 years in good health and CMV-seropositive. This chain uses TRBV28 with TRBJ2-7; 7 bases map to TRBD1. Sequencing was carried out using PBMCs. The CDR3 region is CASVGQNYEQYF. The CDR3, as DNA: TGTGCCAGCGTGGGACAGAACTACGAGCAGTACTTC. Together with reference TRBV28 and TRBJ2-7, the CDR3 gives the full variable domain: DVKVTQSSRYLVKRTGEKVFLECVQDMDHENMFWYRQDPGLGLRLIYFSYDVKMKEKGDIPEGYSVSREKKERFSLILESASTNQTSMYLCASVGQNYEQYFGPGTRLTVT.